These 32 T cell receptor beta chains share one sample of origin, sequenced in a study of cytotoxic CD8 clonotypes in ibrutinib-treated CLL. Data came from immunoSEQ multiplex PCR; TCRdb stores just in-frame clones and leaves some out. The sample gives about 140,000 clones, around three quarters of which show up once; around a quarter is in the top ten. The sample in question was PBMCs, obtained after 12 months of ibrutinib treatment. These TCRs come from a human donor with chronic lymphocytic leukemia.

This chain links TRBV27 with TRBJ2-1; 8 bases agree with TRBD2. With V trimmed by 5 bases and J by 7 bases, 13 bases remained unmatched. The CDR3 consists of 16 residues. Germline CDR1 and CDR2: MNHEY and SMNVEV (reference sequence). In nucleotides, the CDR3 is TGTGCCAGCAGTCAGCAGACTAGCGTAATAGGTAATGAGCAGTTCTTC. Protein sequence: CASSQQTSVIGNEQFF.

The chain joins TRBV6-5 to TRBJ2-1, with a possible D match to TRBD2 (6 bases). Per the germline V gene, CDR1 is MNHEY and CDR2 is SVGAGI. The CDR3 consists of 12 residues. Trimming pared 3 bases from V and 9 bases from J, leaving 9 bases between. This chain's CDR3 is CASSYSRGEQFF. The CDR3 bases are TGTGCCAGCAGTTATTCGCGGGGTGAGCAGTTCTTC.

This clone has a count of ten or more. The chain carries TRBV6-4 and TRBJ2-7, with 8 bases identical to TRBD1. Germline lookup yields CDR1 MRHNA and CDR2 SNTAGT. Losses at the gene ends were 6 bases for V and 5 bases for J; bases not matched to a gene: 6. This CDR3 comprises 13 residues. The CDR3 reads CASSWDRTNEQYF. The DNA for the CDR3 is TGTGCCAGCAGCTGGGACAGGACCAACGAGCAGTACTTC.

V gene TRBV7-2 combines with J gene TRBJ2-7; D gene uncertain. The V end lost 1 base, the J end lost 5 bases, and 15 bases lay between the germline ends. From germline, CDR1 is SGHTA and CDR2 FQGNSA. The CDR3 has 15 amino acids. The CDR3 region is CASSLGLEEWNEQYF. In DNA, the CDR3 is TGTGCCAGCAGCTTAGGACTCGAGGAGTGGAACGAGCAGTACTTC.

This chain links TRBV18 with TRBJ1-2; D uncertain. Germline lookup yields CDR1 KGHSH and CDR2 LQKENI. The V and J ends lost 2 bases and 4 bases respectively, with 11 bases between them. This CDR3 region has 14 residues. The CDR3 here is CASSPEGNGYGYTF. The CDR3 bases are TGTGCCAGCTCACCAGAAGGCAACGGCTATGGCTACACCTTC.

By its share, this clone is medium-sized (0.01 to 0.1%). A junction boundary mismatches the germline segment, possibly from a read error. This chain links TRBV7-9 with TRBJ1-1; 8 nucleotides align to TRBD1. The CDR3 consists of 17 residues. Per the germline V gene, CDR1 is SEHNR and CDR2 is FQNEAQ (reference sequence). The CDR3 DNA reads TGTGCCAGCACCTTAAGAGACTGGACAGGGATGAACACTGAAGCTTTCTTT. This translates into CASTLRDWTGMNTEAFF.

V is TRBV7-6 and J is TRBJ1-2; 9 bases align to TRBD1. V shed 0 bases, J shed 9 bases, and the junction held 8 bases outside the gene matches. There are 15 residues in the CDR3. CDR1 is SGHVS and CDR2 is FNYEAQ in the germline V gene. CDR3 amino acids: CASSLAQGQGIRYTF. The DNA of the CDR3 is TGTGCCAGCAGCTTAGCGCAGGGACAGGGTATACGCTACACCTTC.

The chain couples TRBV27 to TRBJ2-5; the D is unclear. The CDR3 totals 13 residues. The germline V gene has CDR1 MNHEY and CDR2 SMNVEV (reference sequence). V was shortened by 2 bases and J by 9 bases, with 13 bases between the two germline ends. CDR3 protein: CASSLATRYPQYF. The DNA for the CDR3 is TGTGCCAGCAGTTTAGCGACGAGGTACCCCCAGTACTTC.

V is TRBV4-2 and J is TRBJ2-7, with 8 nucleotides matching TRBD1. The CDR3 has 19 residues. The germline gives CDR1 LGHNA, CDR2 YNFKEQ. Germline trimming cut 4 bases from V and 1 base from J; bases unmatched to any gene: 18. The CDR3, as DNA: TGTGCCAGCAGCCTCACTTACTCCACCGGGACAGGCGGGTCCTACGAGCAGTACTTC. Amino acids: CASSLTYSTGTGGSYEQYF.

The V and J genes are TRBV10-3 and TRBJ1-1, with D possibly being TRBD1 (6 bases). The CDR3 is 13 amino acids. Deletions cut 0 bases from V and 9 bases from J, with 11 bases between. CDR1 and CDR2 (germline): ENHRY, SYGVKD. The CDR3 sequence: CAISESTGTKAFF. The CDR3 nucleotides are TGTGCCATCAGTGAGTCGACAGGCACAAAAGCTTTCTTT.

This clone was counted once. V gene TRBV5-1 combines with J gene TRBJ2-3, with D unclear. Germline values: CDR1 SGHRS, CDR2 YFSETQ. CDR3 length: 14 residues. The V end was cut by 2 bases, the J end by 3 bases, with 10 bases between. This CDR3 is CASSFLAVTDTQYF. The CDR3 coding sequence is TGCGCCAGCAGCTTTCTGGCGGTGACAGATACGCAGTATTTT.

The V and J genes are TRBV6-5 and TRBJ2-7, with TRBD2 identical over 10 bases. Trimming at V came to 5 bases and at J to 1 base, leaving 2 bases not matched to a gene. The CDR3 consists of 14 residues. From germline, CDR1 is MNHEY and CDR2 SVGAGI. CDR3 in amino acids: CASSLAGVSYEQYF. Here the CDR3 DNA reads TGTGCCAGCAGTCTAGCGGGAGTGTCCTACGAGCAGTACTTC.

This chain joins TRBV2 and TRBJ2-7; no reliable D call. The CDR3 covers 11 residues. Trimming took 5 bases from V and 4 from J, leaving 6 bases between them. The germline V gene has CDR1 SNHLY and CDR2 FYNNEI. The CDR3 region has the DNA TGTGCCAGCAGTAACCGGTACGAGCAGTACTTC. Encoded protein: CASSNRYEQYF.

The CDR3 loop reads CAITVGAASTDTQYF. Here the CDR3 DNA reads TGTGCCATCACTGTAGGGGCCGCTAGCACAGATACGCAGTATTTT. This rearrangement joins TRBV10-3 to TRBJ2-3; perhaps TRBD1 as D (5 bases). Trimming took off 7 bases at V and 0 bases at J, with 14 bases between the two ends. This CDR3 has 15 residues. Per the germline V gene, CDR1 is ENHRY and CDR2 is SYGVKD.

V and J are TRBV2 and TRBJ2-7, with TRBD2 matching over 10 bases. In germline, CDR1 is SNHLY, CDR2 FYNNEI. This CDR3 has 18 amino acids. V trimming: 4 bases; J trimming: 0 bases; junction bases outside the gene matches: 12. CDR3 sequence (DNA): TGTGCCAGCAGTGTATCGATAGCGGGGGGTCTGAGCTCCTACGAGCAGTACTTC. Its protein is CASSVSIAGGLSSYEQYF.

The rearrangement uses TRBV18 and TRBJ2-5; possible D gene TRBD2, 5 bases. V shed 4 bases and J shed 5 bases, with 14 bases lying between them. This CDR3 spans 14 amino acids. Germline CDR1 KGHSH, CDR2 LQKENI. Here the CDR3 DNA reads TGTGCCAGCTCACGGACGACTATGCGGGAGACCCAGTACTTC. This sequence encodes CASSRTTMRETQYF.

This clone occurred once. This CDR3 reads CATFGTGGEQYF. The CDR3 DNA is TGTGCCACTTTCGGGACAGGGGGCGAGCAGTACTTC. The J gene is TRBJ2-7, the V gene TRBV10-3, with 11 bases matching TRBD1. J gave up 6 bases and V 10 bases, and 5 bases lay outside the gene matches. The CDR3 is made up of 12 amino acids. Germline V gene lookup returns CDR1 ENHRY and CDR2 SYGVKD.

The chain carries TRBV5-1 and TRBJ2-3, with D maybe TRBD2 (6 bases). The CDR3 extends over 14 amino acids. V was pared by 4 bases and J by 1 base, with 10 bases between. Germline CDR1 is SGHRS and CDR2 is YFSETQ. CDR3 in DNA: TGCGCCAGCAGCATAGGGACTCGCACAGATACGCAGTATTTT. This translates into CASSIGTRTDTQYF.

This clone was detected only a few times. This sequence joins TRBV19 and TRBJ1-5, with 7 bases aligning to TRBD1. CDR1 and CDR2 from the germline V gene are LNHDA and SQIVND (reference sequence). There are 18 residues in the CDR3. Trimming took 3 bases from V and 0 from J; bases not matched to a gene: 11. The CDR3 bases are TGTGCCAGTAGTATGACCGGGACAGACCTTGTTAGCAATCAGCCCCAGCATTTT. Residues: CASSMTGTDLVSNQPQHF.

The V and J genes are TRBV28 and TRBJ2-7; 10 positions match TRBD2. Per germline, CDR1 MDHEN and CDR2 SYDVKM. The CDR3 has 16 amino acids. The V segment lost 1 base and the J segment 7 bases; nucleotides outside the gene matches: 10. The CDR3 loop reads CASSLSASGRSWEQYF. CDR3 nucleotides: TGTGCCAGCAGTTTATCGGCTAGCGGGAGATCATGGGAGCAGTACTTC.

The chain links TRBV5-7 to TRBJ2-5; possible D gene TRBD2, 6 bases. TRBV5-7 is filed as an ORF, its function uncertain. With 6 bases removed from V and 5 bases from J, the gap between germline ends came to 17 bases. CDR3 length: 14 residues. CDR3 in amino acids: CASKPGMAGETQYF. The CDR3 nucleotides are TGTGCCAGCAAACCCGGGATGGCGGGGGAGACCCAGTACTTC.

In this sample, this clone turned up a few times. This chain connects TRBV18 to TRBJ1-5; D gene uncertain. Trimming stripped 5 bases from V and 2 bases from J, with 16 bases between. Germline V lookup: CDR1 KGHSH, CDR2 LQKENI. The CDR3 extends over 16 amino acids. The CDR3 is CASSMNSPGGNQPQHF. CDR3 nucleotides: TGTGCCAGCTCAATGAACTCTCCTGGGGGCAATCAGCCCCAGCATTTT.

The chain recombines TRBV9 with TRBJ2-3; tentatively, D is TRBD2 (7 bases). The germline V gene encodes CDR1 SGDLS and CDR2 YYNGEE. V was trimmed by 1 base and J by 1 base, leaving 13 bases between them. The CDR3 consists of 16 residues. CDR3 residues: CASSVFGGGRTDTQYF. For the CDR3, the DNA is TGTGCCAGCAGCGTATTCGGCGGGGGCCGCACAGATACGCAGTATTTT.

As for this clone: Its ends do not fully match the called genes, so a read error is possible. The CDR3 region is CASSLELTYTQYF. The CDR3 region has the DNA TGTGCCAGCAGCTTAGAACTCACATATACGCAGTATTTT. The chain joins TRBV11-2 to TRBJ2-3; D unresolved. CDR3 length: 13 amino acids. Per germline, CDR1 SGHAT and CDR2 FQNNGV.

The V gene is TRBV10-3, the J gene TRBJ1-1, with D tentatively TRBD1 (6 bases). The CDR3 is 12 residues long. Germline V CDR1 and CDR2: ENHRY, SYGVKD. V lost 6 bases, J lost 1 base, and 6 bases lay in between. CDR3 in amino acids: CAIRGQNTEAFF. DNA for the CDR3: TGTGCCATCAGGGGACAGAACACTGAAGCTTTCTTT.

The chain links TRBV5-1 to TRBJ2-2; TRBD1 is a possible D gene (5 bases). The CDR3 totals 16 residues. CDR1 is SGHRS, CDR2 YFSETQ, per germline. The V and J ends lost 3 bases and 2 bases respectively, with 14 bases between them. The CDR3 DNA reads as TGCGCCAGCAGCTCTGGTCGACAGTACAACACCGGGGAGCTGTTTTTT. Amino acid sequence: CASSSGRQYNTGELFF.

The rearrangement joins TRBV9 to TRBJ2-2; 9 bases line up with TRBD1. The CDR3 is 16 amino acids. Looked up from germline, CDR1 is SGDLS and CDR2 is YYNGEE. The J segment lost 1 base and the V segment lost 7 bases, leaving 8 bases of the junction unmatched. The CDR3 region has the DNA TGTGCCAGCTCAGCCCCGGGACAGGGGAACACCGGGGAGCTGTTTTTT. The encoded protein is CASSAPGQGNTGELFF.

V gene TRBV21-1 combines with J gene TRBJ1-2. TRBV21-1 is a documented pseudogene. The CDR3 totals 13 residues. For the CDR3, the DNA is TGTGCCAGCAGCATCAGGGAGGGCTATGGCTACACCTTC. This translates into CASSIREGYGYTF.

V and J are TRBV6-4 and TRBJ1-6, with 10 bases aligning to TRBD1. CDR3 length: 15 residues. The V segment lost 5 bases and the J segment 5 bases; nucleotides outside the gene matches: 3. Germline V lookup: CDR1 MRHNA, CDR2 SNTAGT. CDR3 sequence (DNA): TGTGCCAGCAGTAGAGGACAGGGGGATAATTCACCCCTCCACTTT. Translation gives CASSRGQGDNSPLHF.

The chain links TRBV19 to TRBJ2-2, with a possible D match to TRBD1 (6 bases). Germline loops: CDR1 LNHDA, CDR2 SQIVND (reference sequence). This CDR3 contains 18 residues. Trimming took off 3 bases at V and 6 bases at J, with 23 bases between the two ends. CDR3 amino acids: CASSIRGSGQLSAGELFF. The CDR3 nucleotides read TGTGCCAGTAGTATCAGGGGATCGGGCCAACTCTCTGCCGGGGAGCTGTTTTTT.

V and J are TRBV9 and TRBJ2-1, with no clear D. CDR3 length: 13 amino acids. V was pared by 0 bases and J by 15 bases, with 16 bases between. Germline V gene data show CDR1 as SGDLS and CDR2 as YYNGEE. The CDR3 bases are TGTGCCAGCAGCGTAGTCAATAGCCAGGATCCGTTCTTC. Translated: CASSVVNSQDPFF.

This clone was detected only once. The chain's CDR3 is CASSSTLPGAQPQHF. The CDR3 nucleotides read TGTGCCAGCAGTTCGACACTCCCGGGGGCTCAGCCCCAGCATTTT. This chain uses TRBV28 with TRBJ1-5; TRBD1 might be the D (6 bases). CDR1 and CDR2 from the germline V gene are MDHEN and SYDVKM. V was pared by 4 bases and J by 6 bases, with 16 bases between. This CDR3 is 15 amino acids long.